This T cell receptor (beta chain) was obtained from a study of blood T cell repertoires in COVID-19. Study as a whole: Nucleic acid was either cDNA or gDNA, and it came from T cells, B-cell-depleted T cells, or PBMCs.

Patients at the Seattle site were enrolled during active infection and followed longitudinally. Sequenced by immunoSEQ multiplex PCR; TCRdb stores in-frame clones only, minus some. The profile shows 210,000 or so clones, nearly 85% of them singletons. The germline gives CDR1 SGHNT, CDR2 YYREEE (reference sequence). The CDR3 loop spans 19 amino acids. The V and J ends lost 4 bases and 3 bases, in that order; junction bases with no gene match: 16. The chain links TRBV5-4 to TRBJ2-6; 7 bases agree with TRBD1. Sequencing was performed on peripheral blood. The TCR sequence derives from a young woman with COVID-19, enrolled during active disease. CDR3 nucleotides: TGTGCCAGCAGCCAGGGGGTTTTGGGACCGGGTAGTGGGGCCAACGTCCTGACTTTC. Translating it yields CASSQGVLGPGSGANVLTF.